These 22 T cell receptor beta chains were sequenced from one sample in a study of blood T cell repertoires in COVID-19. TCRdb's copy holds only in-frame clones and misses some; the assay was immunoSEQ multiplex PCR. Of 250,000 to 350,000 clones listed, about 90% are singletons. Material: peripheral blood. These TCRs come from a woman aged 45 to 65 with COVID-19, enrolled during active disease.

V gene TRBV19 combines with J gene TRBJ1-3, with a weak D call TRBD1 (6 bases). V lost 11 bases and J lost 5, with 19 bases in between. The CDR3 covers 14 residues. Germline values: CDR1 LNHDA, CDR2 SQIVND (reference sequence). The CDR3 DNA is TGTGCCGCAATCGGGGGGCCTCTACGAAACACCATATATTTT. Translating gives CAAIGGPLRNTIYF.

V and J are TRBV10-3 and TRBJ1-1, with D unclear. The CDR3 covers 15 residues. Germline loops: CDR1 ENHRY, CDR2 SYGVKD. The germline V and J ends were trimmed by 2 bases and 3 bases, with 13 bases remaining between them. The CDR3 sequence: CAISEGGVWDTEAFF. DNA of the CDR3: TGTGCCATCAGTGAGGGCGGGGTCTGGGACACTGAAGCTTTCTTT.

The rearrangement uses TRBV3-1 (or the pseudogene TRBV3-2) and TRBJ2-1; D is unresolved. V lost 5 bases and J lost 7, with 9 bases in between. The germline gives CDR1 LGHDT, CDR2 YNNKEL (reference sequence). The CDR3 is 12 amino acids. CDR3 loop: CASSVSRNEQFF. Written as DNA, the CDR3 is TGTGCCAGCAGCGTTTCCAGGAATGAGCAGTTCTTC.

The chain carries TRBV2 and TRBJ2-1, with a weak D call TRBD1 (6 bases). Trimming took 7 bases from V and 4 from J, leaving 11 bases between them. The CDR3 length is 13 residues. Germline V gene sequence: CDR1 SNHLY, CDR2 FYNNEI. CDR3 region: CASNPGEYNEQFF. As DNA, the CDR3 is TGTGCCAGCAACCCAGGGGAATACAATGAGCAGTTCTTC.

In its sample, this clone was seen once. The gene calls are TRBV7-9 and TRBJ2-3; the match to TRBD2 covers 7 bases. Looked up from germline, CDR1 is SEHNR and CDR2 is FQNEAQ (reference sequence). With V trimmed by 5 bases and J by 6 bases, 8 bases remained unmatched. The CDR3 runs 14 residues. CDR3 loop: CASSGGLERDTQYF. In DNA, the CDR3 is TGTGCCAGCAGCGGAGGACTAGAGCGGGATACGCAGTATTTT.

The chain combines TRBV5-6 with TRBJ2-7, with D unclear. Trimming shortened V by 0 bases and J by 6 bases, and 7 bases separated the two germline ends. This CDR3 is 12 amino acids long. CDR1 and CDR2 from the germline V gene are SGHDT and YYEEEE. In DNA form, the CDR3 reads TGTGCCAGCAGCTTGGAGCGAATCGAGCAGTACTTC. Translated, it gives CASSLERIEQYF.

J is TRBJ1-5 and V is TRBV19; TRBD1 might be the D (5 bases). V lost 1 base and J 6 bases, leaving 10 bases between the germline ends. The CDR3 has 14 residues. The germline V gene encodes CDR1 LNHDA and CDR2 SQIVND (reference sequence). The CDR3 sequence: CASSIAPGGQPQHF. The CDR3 nucleotides read TGTGCCAGTAGTATAGCCCCGGGGGGTCAGCCCCAGCATTTT.

The chain links TRBV7-3 to TRBJ2-5; possible D gene TRBD1, 5 bases. The CDR3 consists of 13 residues. Germline V gene sequence: CDR1 SGHTA, CDR2 FQGTGA. V lost 3 bases and J lost 5, with 10 bases in between. The CDR3 region has the DNA TGTGCCAGCAGCTTTGGGGCCGGCGAGACCCAGTACTTC. This translates into CASSFGAGETQYF. The complete variable domain, with remaining parts taken from reference TRBV7-3 and TRBJ2-5, reads GAGVSQTPSNKVTEKGKYVELRCDPISGHTALYWYRQSLGQGPEFLIYFQGTGAADDSGLPNDRFFAVRPEGSVSTLKIQRTERGDSAVYLCASSFGAGETQYFGPGTRLLVL.

The CDR3 protein is CASSQGRQYSNQPQHF. In DNA, the CDR3 is TGCGCCAGCAGCCAAGGTCGACAGTATAGCAATCAGCCCCAGCATTTT. The chain couples TRBV4-1 to TRBJ1-5, with a possible D match to TRBD1 (5 bases). V was trimmed by 1 base and J by 0 bases, leaving 10 bases between them. Germline V gene sequence: CDR1 MGHRA, CDR2 YSYEKL. This CDR3 spans 16 amino acids.

The sample holds one count of this clone. The chain links TRBV6-5 to TRBJ2-7; 10 bases map to TRBD1. The CDR3 contains 13 residues. The germline CDR1 and CDR2 sequences are MNHEY and SVGAGI. With V trimmed by 6 bases and J by 3 bases, 2 bases remained unmatched. Written as DNA, the CDR3 is TGTGCCAGCAGGACAGGGGGCGTCTACGAGCAGTACTTC. This sequence encodes CASRTGGVYEQYF.

J is TRBJ1-2 and V is TRBV30; 7 positions agree with TRBD1. The CDR3 consists of 11 residues. Germline-derived CDR1 and CDR2 are GTSNPN and SVGIG (reference sequence). The CDR3 coding sequence is TGTGCGGCAGGGGGTGGGTATGGCTACACCTTC. Translation gives CAAGGGYGYTF.

This chain links TRBV4-1 with TRBJ2-1, with a weak D call TRBD2 (6 bases). Germline V gene sequence: CDR1 MGHRA, CDR2 YSYEKL. The CDR3 length is 14 residues. Between the trimmed V and J ends, which lost 3 bases and 4 bases, there was a span of 10 bases. CDR3 DNA sequence: TGCGCCAGCAGCCATGGTCTAGCGTACAATGAGCAGTTCTTC. Its translation: CASSHGLAYNEQFF.

This rearrangement joins TRBV4-1 to TRBJ1-3; D perhaps matches TRBD1 (5 bases). V lost 2 bases and J lost 7, with 6 bases in between. Germline CDR1 is MGHRA and CDR2 is YSYEKL. CDR3 length equals 12 residues. The CDR3 nucleotides read TGCGCCAGCAGCCAAAAGGGGAACACCATATATTTT. This translates into CASSQKGNTIYF.

V gene TRBV6-5 combines with J gene TRBJ2-7; 7 positions match TRBD1. Germline V CDR1 and CDR2: MNHEY, SVGAGI. The V and J ends lost 2 bases and 3 bases, in that order; junction bases with no gene match: 7. The CDR3 totals 15 residues. This CDR3 is CASSYEQGKYYEQYF. The CDR3 DNA reads as TGTGCCAGCAGTTACGAACAGGGGAAGTACTACGAGCAGTACTTC.

The gene calls are TRBV18 and TRBJ2-3; D gene ambiguous. Trimming took 3 bases from V and 6 from J, leaving 7 bases between them. The CDR3 length is 12 residues. The germline gives CDR1 KGHSH, CDR2 LQKENI. For the CDR3, the DNA is TGTGCCAGCTCACCTACATGGGATACGCAGTATTTT. Translation gives CASSPTWDTQYF.

CDR3 nucleotide sequence: TGTGCCAGCAGTGGCGTAGGGGGTGTTCTGAACACTGAAGCTTTCTTT. Amino acid sequence: CASSGVGGVLNTEAFF. This chain links TRBV2 with TRBJ1-1, with a tentative D call TRBD1 (6 bases). V lost 4 bases and J 0 bases, leaving 15 bases between the germline ends. The CDR3 contains 16 residues. Germline CDR1 SNHLY, CDR2 FYNNEI.

The chain carries TRBV7-3 and TRBJ1-1, with D maybe TRBD1 (5 bases). The V end lost 0 bases, the J end lost 7 bases, and 6 bases lay between the germline ends. Germline V lookup: CDR1 SGHTA, CDR2 FQGTGA. This CDR3 contains 12 residues. The CDR3 DNA follows: TGTGCCAGCAGCTTAACGGGGCGTGAAGCTTTCTTT. This translates into CASSLTGREAFF.

V and J are TRBV7-8 and TRBJ1-3; D is unresolved. The CDR3 length is 14 residues. V was cut by 3 bases and J by 4 bases, with 10 bases left in between. Germline V gene sequence: CDR1 SGHVS, CDR2 FQNEAQ. The CDR3 DNA sequence: TGTGCCAGCAGCTTTGTACAGTCGGGAAACACCATATATTTT. Its protein product is CASSFVQSGNTIYF.

V usage is TRBV5-4 and J usage is TRBJ2-3; 8 nucleotides agree with TRBD1. The J segment lost 3 bases and the V segment lost 4 bases, leaving 16 bases of the junction unmatched. This CDR3 region has 18 residues. The germline CDR1 and CDR2 sequences are SGHNT and YYREEE (reference sequence). CDR3: CASSGYPGGRGLTDTQYF. In DNA, the CDR3 is TGTGCCAGCAGCGGCTACCCCGGGGGCAGGGGGCTGACAGATACGCAGTATTTT.

The chain combines TRBV5-1 with TRBJ1-1, with D maybe TRBD1 (5 bases). This CDR3 has 13 residues. V was trimmed by 4 bases and J by 5 bases, leaving 12 bases between them. CDR1 is SGHRS and CDR2 is YFSETQ in the germline V gene. This CDR3 is CASSSRGPTEAFF. The CDR3 DNA sequence: TGCGCCAGCAGCAGTAGGGGCCCTACTGAAGCTTTCTTT.

The V call is TRBV11-2, the J call TRBJ1-5; no clear D gene. Trimming stripped 5 bases from V and 4 bases from J, with 9 bases between. Germline assignment: CDR1 SGHAT and CDR2 FQNNGV. The CDR3 is 13 residues long. DNA of the CDR3: TGTGCCAGCAGCATCGACATGAATCAGCCCCAGCATTTT. Translation gives CASSIDMNQPQHF. Combining the CDR3 with reference TRBV11-2 and TRBJ1-5 gives the whole variable domain EAGVAQSPRYKIIEKRQSVAFWCNPISGHATLYWYQQILGQGPKLLIQFQNNGVVDDSQLPKDRFSAERLKGVDSTLKIQPAKLEDSAVYLCASSIDMNQPQHFGDGTRLSIL.

CDR3: CASSLSGNQETQYF. The CDR3 DNA reads TGTGCCAGCAGCCTTAGCGGGAACCAAGAGACCCAGTACTTC. The V and J genes are TRBV9 and TRBJ2-5; 8 bases match TRBD2. CDR3 length equals 14 residues. Trimming took 4 bases from V and 0 from J; bases not matched to a gene: 2. Looked up from germline, CDR1 is SGDLS and CDR2 is YYNGEE. Full variable domain (outside the CDR3, taken from reference TRBV9 and TRBJ2-5): DSGVTQTPKHLITATGQRVTLRCSPRSGDLSVYWYQQSLDQGLQFLIQYYNGEERAKGNILERFSAQQFPDLHSELNLSSLELGDSALYFCASSLSGNQETQYFGPGTRLLVL.